The source of this TCR beta chain is a study of blood T cell repertoires in COVID-19. The CDR3 spans 12 residues. Trimming removed 7 bases at V and 4 bases at J, with 11 bases between. Looked up from germline, CDR1 is ENHRY and CDR2 is SYGVKD. This clone has just one count. The table came from immunoSEQ multiplex PCR; TCRdb's copy has only in-frame clones and leaves some out. The sample yields roughly 150,000 clones, roughly 80% seen once. The sequenced sample consisted of peripheral blood. The source is a man aged 55 to 70 with acute or convalescent COVID-19. The genes are TRBV10-3 and TRBJ2-7; D may be TRBD1 (5 bases). CDR3 in amino acids: CAITDSGYEQYF. CDR3 DNA: TGTGCCATCACCGATTCAGGGTACGAGCAGTACTTC.